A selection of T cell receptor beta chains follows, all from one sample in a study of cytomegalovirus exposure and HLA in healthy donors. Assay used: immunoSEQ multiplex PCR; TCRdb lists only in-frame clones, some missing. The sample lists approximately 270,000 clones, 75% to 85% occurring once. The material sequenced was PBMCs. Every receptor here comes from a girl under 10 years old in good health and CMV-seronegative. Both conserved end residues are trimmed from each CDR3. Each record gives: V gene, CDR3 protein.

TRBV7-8	ASSLGTVQETQY
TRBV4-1	ASSQVIEGEQF
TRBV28	ASSETPTGNYGYT
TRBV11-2	ASSFDGKYGYT
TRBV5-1	ASNRQGGGITEAF
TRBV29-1	SVLGGGAIQY
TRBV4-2	ASSQYSGGSNEQF
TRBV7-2	ASSLSSGTDTQY
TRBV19	ASSIAPSDFSGNTIY
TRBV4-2	ASSQDSQGPETQY
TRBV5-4	ASSLVRDSIYGYT
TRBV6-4	ASSDTSGGYNEQF
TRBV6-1	ASSEATGMLNTEAF
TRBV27	ASSFSMRGATGYT
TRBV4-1	ASSQGGQGFNSPLH
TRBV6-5	ASRNRQGRNEKLF
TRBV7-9	ASSLRIAGGKSHGELF
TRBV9	ASSVAQEQGRPYNEQF
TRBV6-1	ASGRDNSYEQY
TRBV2	ATDRSYSNQPQH
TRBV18	ASSNQRGDYNEQF
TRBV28	ASRGGLAGVGEQY
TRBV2	ASTIGLADTDTQY
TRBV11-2	ASSLAREQY
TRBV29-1	SAPGRTGGHEQF
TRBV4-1	ASSQVSGKNTEAF
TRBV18	ASSPPEFYRVVPYEQY
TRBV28	ASSLLEQGGMNTEAF
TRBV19	ASSIIGGRYNYYGYT
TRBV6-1	ASSERGGWQTNTGELF
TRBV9	ASSPTTEYEQY
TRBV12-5	ASGLVLGGGDQGYT
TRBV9	ASSARETYNGYEQY
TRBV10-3	AISAGGTAGHEKLF
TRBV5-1	ASSLGSRKNTEAF
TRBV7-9	ASSTGESSGSNQPQH
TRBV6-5	ASSYDPANYGYT
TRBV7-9	ASSRATGALTDTQY
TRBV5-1	ASSLTGITEAF
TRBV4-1	ASSQELLTDTQY
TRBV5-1	ASSLSRGFGEQY
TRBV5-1	ASSTGQGLNTEAF
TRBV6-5	ASSYSAGGGTYEQY
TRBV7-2	ASSPRAPGQGNHEQY
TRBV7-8	ASSLTGWTGTFTGELF
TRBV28	ASSLYPPPMRDKRDEQY
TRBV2	ATGTTAWGEQF
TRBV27	ASSLTGTARRKY
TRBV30	AWIVAGGLGTQY
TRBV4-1	ASSQRTSGHLYEQY
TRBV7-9	ASRSTGLPEAF
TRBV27	ASGIGQHTEAF
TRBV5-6	ASSPTDNTGELF